This TCR beta chain was sequenced in a study of tumor-infiltrating lymphocytes in primary liver carcinoma. With regard to this clonotype: A read error may be the cause here, since a much bigger clone is one base away. No conserved phenylalanine or tryptophan ends this CDR3, so it is likely a read error.

Unsorted bulk tissue, roughly 19-34 mg of it, served as the source for co-extraction of RNA and DNA. Priming with a constant-region primer yielded TCR beta cDNA from 400 to 500 ng total RNA. Slightly modified ARM-PCR with three nested multiplex PCR rounds yielded TCR beta libraries. Each of the first two PCR rounds ran nine to ten cycles with TRBV1-TRBV30 forward and C-beta reverse primers. Via MiXCR, TCRdb re-called the multiplex PCR reads, giving one row per CDR3 protein. The table shows about 120,000 distinct CDR3 sequences, with approximately 71% occurring only once. The germline V and J ends were trimmed by 2 bases and 5 bases, with 6 bases remaining between them. CDR1 is MRHNA, CDR2 SNTAGT, per germline. CDR3 length: 13 residues.

The chain is built from TRBV6-4 and TRBJ2-2; D not resolved. This clonotype originated in a woman aged 60 to 75 with primary liver carcinoma and hepatitis B virus infection. The sequencing input was tumor-adjacent normal liver tissue. The CDR3 DNA is TGTGCCAGCAGTGACATCAGTACCGGGGAGCTGTTTCTT. Residues: CASSDISTGELFL.